The 7 T cell receptor beta chains given below trace back to one sample, sequenced in a study of shared clonotypes between healthy human individuals. Measured with immunoSEQ multiplex PCR; TCRdb has only the in-frame clones, and not every one. The sample includes 2,500,000 or so clones, 90% to 95% seen only once; the top ten take more than 0.12%. Input material: naive CD4+ T cells sorted from blood. Subset described: CD45RA+ positively selected. These receptors came from a man younger than 35 in good health.

The chain has TRBV5-8 and TRBJ1-1; possibly TRBD1 for D (6 bases). The CDR3 has 13 residues. Looked up from germline, CDR1 is SGHTS and CDR2 is YDEGEE. Trimming took off 5 bases at V and 4 bases at J, with 12 bases between the two ends. In nucleotides, the CDR3 is TGTGCCAGCAGGCAACAGGGTAGCACTGAAGCTTTCTTT. It specifies CASRQQGSTEAFF.

This chain connects TRBV30 to TRBJ1-6; D gene ambiguous. The germline CDR1 and CDR2 sequences are GTSNPN and SVGIG (reference sequence). The V end was cut by 4 bases, the J end by 5 bases, with 9 bases between. There are 13 residues in the CDR3. The CDR3 spells CAWTPFNNSPLHF. The CDR3 nucleotides are TGTGCCTGGACTCCTTTCAATAATTCACCCCTCCACTTT.

Comments on this clone: One end of the junction fails to match germline, which may point to a read error. The chain couples TRBV7-2 to TRBJ1-1; the D gene is possibly TRBD1 (5 bases). Per germline, CDR1 SGHTA and CDR2 FQGNSA. The CDR3 length is 15 residues. The CDR3 region is CASSLGIAQGAEAFF. The CDR3 DNA sequence: TGTGCCAGCAGTTTAGGGATTGCCCAGGGTGCTGAAGCTTTCTTT.

This chain joins TRBV4-3 and TRBJ2-4; D call uncertain. Trimming shortened V by 0 bases and J by 0 bases, and 9 bases separated the two germline ends. CDR1 is LGHNA, CDR2 YSLEER, per germline. This CDR3 is 16 amino acids long. CDR3 amino acids: CASSQDRILAKNIQYF. DNA for the CDR3: TGCGCCAGCAGCCAAGACAGGATCCTAGCCAAAAACATTCAGTACTTC.

This chain links TRBV7-2 with TRBJ2-6; 11 nucleotides line up with TRBD1. The J segment lost 2 bases and the V segment lost 8 bases, leaving 2 bases of the junction unmatched. The germline V gene encodes CDR1 SGHTA and CDR2 FQGNSA. The CDR3 totals 15 residues. CDR3: CASRTGGAGANVLTF. Written as DNA, the CDR3 is TGTGCCAGCCGGACAGGGGGCGCTGGGGCCAACGTCCTGACTTTC. Variable domain in full (rest from reference TRBV7-2 and TRBJ2-6): GAGVSQSPSNKVTEKGKDVELRCDPISGHTALYWYRQSLGQGLEFLIYFQGNSAPDKSGLPSDRFSAERTGGSVSTLTIQRTQQEDSAVYLCASRTGGAGANVLTFGAGSRLTVL.

Points on this clone: An end of the junction does not agree with germline; a read error may underlie this. The chain employs TRBV5-8 and TRBJ1-1; D possibly corresponds to TRBD1 (6 bases). The CDR3 is made up of 15 amino acids. Germline CDR1 SGHTS, CDR2 YDEGEE. For the CDR3, the DNA is TGTGCCACAGCAGACAGGCTTATTTCGAACGCTGAAGCTTTCTTT. It is translated as CATADRLISNAEAFF. Full variable domain (rest looked up from reference TRBV5-8 and TRBJ1-1): EAGVTQSPTHLIKTRGQQATLRCSPISGHTSVYWYQQALGLGLQFLLWYDEGEERNRGNFPPRFSGRQFPNYSSELNVNALELEDSALYLCATADRLISNAEAFFGQGTRLTVV.

As for this clone: Other DNA sequences within the sample encode an identical CDR3. The chain couples TRBV30 to TRBJ2-7; 10 bases match TRBD1. With V trimmed by 1 base and J by 7 bases, 7 bases remained unmatched. From germline, CDR1 is GTSNPN and CDR2 SVGIG (reference sequence). CDR3 size: 14 residues. The CDR3 DNA sequence: TGTGCCTGGAGTGCCGACAGGGGGCTAGGTGAGCAGTACTTC. It codes for CAWSADRGLGEQYF. Filled out from reference TRBV30 and TRBJ2-7, the complete variable domain reads SQTIHQWPATLVQPVGSPLSLECTVEGTSNPNLYWYRQAAGRGLQLLFYSVGIGQISSEVPQNLSASRPQDRQFILSSKKLLLSDSGFYLCAWSADRGLGEQYFGPGTRLTVT.